The source of this T cell receptor beta chain is a study of OX40 agonist ivuxolimab in advanced cancers. Study information: Of the participants, over 30% had some prior anti-PD-1, anti-PD-L1 or anti-CTLA-4 therapy, which was allowed.

Measured with immunoSEQ multiplex PCR; TCRdb has only the in-frame clones, and not every one. The sample includes about 27,000 clones, about nine tenths seen only once; the top ten take approximately 23%. This CDR3 region has 13 residues. Per germline, CDR1 SGDLS and CDR2 YYNGEE. Trimming shortened V by 3 bases and J by 7 bases, and 13 bases separated the two germline ends. Study results and caveats: Expanded clones were, on average, more numerous in CD8+ T cells than in CD4+. The authors also found low normalized T-cell clonal expansion in some nonresponders.

This clone was counted a few times. Its matching antigen is unknown. This TCR derives from an adult with an advanced solid tumor such as melanoma, head and neck, liver or kidney cancer. The rearrangement uses TRBV9 and TRBJ1-1; D not resolved. Sequenced material: CD4+ or CD8+ T cells sorted from blood, taken in a trial of the OX40 agonist ivuxolimab. The CDR3 reads CASSAVAAGEAFF. The CDR3 region has the DNA TGTGCCAGCAGCGCGGTCGCGGCAGGTGAAGCTTTCTTT.